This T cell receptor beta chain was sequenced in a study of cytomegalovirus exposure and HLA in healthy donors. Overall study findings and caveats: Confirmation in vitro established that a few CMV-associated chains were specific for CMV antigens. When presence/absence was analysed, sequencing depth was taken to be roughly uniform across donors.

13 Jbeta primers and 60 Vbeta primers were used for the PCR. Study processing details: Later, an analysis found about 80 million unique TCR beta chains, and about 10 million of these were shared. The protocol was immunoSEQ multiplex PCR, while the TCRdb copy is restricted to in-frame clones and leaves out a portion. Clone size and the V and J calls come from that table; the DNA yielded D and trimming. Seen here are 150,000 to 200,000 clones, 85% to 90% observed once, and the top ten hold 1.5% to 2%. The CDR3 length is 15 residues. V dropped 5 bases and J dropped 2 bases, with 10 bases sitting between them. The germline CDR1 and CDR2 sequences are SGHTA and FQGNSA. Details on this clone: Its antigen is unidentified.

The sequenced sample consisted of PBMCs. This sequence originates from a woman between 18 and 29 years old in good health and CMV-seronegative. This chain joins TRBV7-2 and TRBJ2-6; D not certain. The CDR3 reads CASSPNYAGANVLTF. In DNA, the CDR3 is TGTGCCAGCAGCCCCAACTATGCTGGGGCCAACGTCCTGACTTTC.